This T cell receptor (beta chain) was sequenced in a study of shared clonotypes between healthy human individuals. A note on this clone: Its antigen is not identified.

Study-wide results and limits: Larger estimated richness was generally recorded for naive subsets relative to memory subsets.

CDR1 is MDHEN and CDR2 is SYDVKM in the germline V gene. V lost 3 bases to trimming and J lost 1 base, with 9 bases between them. The CDR3 loop spans 14 amino acids. In the authors' methods: Filtering differed for immunoSEQ, which gave only junction sequences without quality scores. Clones were sequenced by immunoSEQ multiplex PCR, and TCRdb holds only the in-frame ones, with some missing. V, J and clone size are taken as reported in that table, and D and trimming were inferred from the DNA itself. The sample includes about 2.3 million clones, 85% to 95% of them seen just once. V usage is TRBV28 and J usage is TRBJ1-2, with D possibly TRBD1 on 6 matching bases. The material sequenced was naive CD4+ T cells from PBMCs. Subset given: CD45RA+ positively selected. This clonotype was obtained from a man younger than 35 in good health. Some clones in this sample may be carry-over from other donors' samples. The CDR3 DNA sequence: TGTGCCAGCAGTTTTCAGGGGTTTAACTATGGCTACACCTTC. This encodes CASSFQGFNYGYTF.